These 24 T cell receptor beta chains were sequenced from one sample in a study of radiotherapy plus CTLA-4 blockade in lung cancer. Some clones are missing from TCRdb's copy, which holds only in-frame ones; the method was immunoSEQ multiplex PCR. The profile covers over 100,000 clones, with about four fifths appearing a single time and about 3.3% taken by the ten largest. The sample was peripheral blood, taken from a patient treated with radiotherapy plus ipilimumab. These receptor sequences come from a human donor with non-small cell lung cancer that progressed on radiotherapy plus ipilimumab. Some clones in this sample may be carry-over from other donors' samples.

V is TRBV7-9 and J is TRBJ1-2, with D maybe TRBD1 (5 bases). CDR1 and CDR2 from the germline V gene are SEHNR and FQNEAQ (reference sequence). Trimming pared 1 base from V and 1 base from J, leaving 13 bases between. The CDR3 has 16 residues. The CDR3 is CASSLGRGQGNYGYTF. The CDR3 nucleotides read TGTGCCAGCAGCTTAGGGCGTGGGCAGGGTAACTATGGCTACACCTTC.

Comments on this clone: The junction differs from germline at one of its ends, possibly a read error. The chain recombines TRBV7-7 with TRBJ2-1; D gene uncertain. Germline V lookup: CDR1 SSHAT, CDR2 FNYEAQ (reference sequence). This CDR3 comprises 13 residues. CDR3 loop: CASSLQPGSEQFF. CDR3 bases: TGTGCTAGCAGCCTACAACCCGGTAGTGAGCAGTTCTTC.

The chain's CDR3 is CASSGTESGANVLTF. CDR3 nucleotide sequence: TGCGCCAGCAGCGGGACAGAATCTGGGGCCAACGTCCTGACTTTC. The chain couples TRBV5-1 to TRBJ2-6; 7 positions match TRBD1. The CDR3 runs to 15 residues. Germline lookup yields CDR1 SGHRS and CDR2 YFSETQ. Trimming cost V 4 bases and J 1 base; bases outside gene matches: 2. Full variable domain (remainder filled in from reference TRBV5-1 and TRBJ2-6): KAGVTQTPRYLIKTRGQQVTLSCSPISGHRSVSWYQQTPGQGLQFLFEYFSETQRNKGNFPGRFSGRQFSNSRSEMNVSTLELGDSALYLCASSGTESGANVLTFGAGSRLTVL.

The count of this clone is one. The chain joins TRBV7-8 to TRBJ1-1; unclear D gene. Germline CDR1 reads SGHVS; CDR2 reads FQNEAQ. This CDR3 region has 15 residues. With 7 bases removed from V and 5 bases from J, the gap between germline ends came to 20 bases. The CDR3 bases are TGTGCCAGCACTCTACCCCGGGGTGTAGCGACTGAAGCTTTCTTT. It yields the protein CASTLPRGVATEAFF.

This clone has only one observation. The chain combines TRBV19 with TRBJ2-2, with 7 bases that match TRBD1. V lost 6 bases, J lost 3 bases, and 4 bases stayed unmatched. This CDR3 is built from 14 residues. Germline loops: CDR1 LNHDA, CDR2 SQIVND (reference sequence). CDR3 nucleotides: TGTGCCAGTAGAATTGACAGGGACACCGGGGAGCTGTTTTTT. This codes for CASRIDRDTGELFF. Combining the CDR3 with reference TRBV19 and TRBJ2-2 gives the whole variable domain DGGITQSPKYLFRKEGQNVTLSCEQNLNHDAMYWYRQDPGQGLRLIYYSQIVNDFQKGDIAEGYSVSREKKESFPLTVTSAQKNPTAFYLCASRIDRDTGELFFGEGSRLTVL.

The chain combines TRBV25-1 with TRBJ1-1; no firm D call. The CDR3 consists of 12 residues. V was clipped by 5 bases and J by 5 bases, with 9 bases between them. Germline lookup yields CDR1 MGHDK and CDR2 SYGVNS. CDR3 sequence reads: CASSNSWTEAFF. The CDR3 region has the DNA TGTGCCAGCAGTAACTCCTGGACTGAAGCTTTCTTT.

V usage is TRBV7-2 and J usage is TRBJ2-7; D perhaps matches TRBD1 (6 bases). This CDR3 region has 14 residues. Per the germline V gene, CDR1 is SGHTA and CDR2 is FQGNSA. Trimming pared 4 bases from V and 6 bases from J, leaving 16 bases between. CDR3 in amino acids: CASSSTRGIVEQYF. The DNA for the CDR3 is TGTGCCAGCAGCTCGACCAGGGGAATCGTCGAGCAGTACTTC.

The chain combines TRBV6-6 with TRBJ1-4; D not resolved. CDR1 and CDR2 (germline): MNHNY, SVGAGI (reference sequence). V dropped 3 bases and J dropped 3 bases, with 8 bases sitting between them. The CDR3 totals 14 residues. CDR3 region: CASSYTSSNEKLFF. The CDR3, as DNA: TGTGCCAGCAGTTATACGAGTTCTAATGAAAAACTGTTTTTT.

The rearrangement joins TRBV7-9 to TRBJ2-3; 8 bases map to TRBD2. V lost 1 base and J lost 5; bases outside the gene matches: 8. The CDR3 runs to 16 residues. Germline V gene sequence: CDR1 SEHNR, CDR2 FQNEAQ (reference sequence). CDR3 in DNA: TGTGCCAGCAGCTTAGGGGGAGCGGGGGCGGGAGATACGCAGTATTTT. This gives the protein CASSLGGAGAGDTQYF. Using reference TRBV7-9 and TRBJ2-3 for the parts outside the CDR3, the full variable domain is DTGVSQNPRHKITKRGQNVTFRCDPISEHNRLYWYRQTLGQGPEFLTYFQNEAQLEKSRLLSDRFSAERPKGSFSTLEIQRTEQGDSAMYLCASSLGGAGAGDTQYFGPGTRLTVL.

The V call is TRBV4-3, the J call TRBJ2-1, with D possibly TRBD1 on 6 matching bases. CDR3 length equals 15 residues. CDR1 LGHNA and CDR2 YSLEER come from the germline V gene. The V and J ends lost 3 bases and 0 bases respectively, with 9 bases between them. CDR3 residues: CASSQQGSSYNEQFF. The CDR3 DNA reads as TGCGCCAGCAGCCAGCAGGGGAGCTCCTACAATGAGCAGTTCTTC.

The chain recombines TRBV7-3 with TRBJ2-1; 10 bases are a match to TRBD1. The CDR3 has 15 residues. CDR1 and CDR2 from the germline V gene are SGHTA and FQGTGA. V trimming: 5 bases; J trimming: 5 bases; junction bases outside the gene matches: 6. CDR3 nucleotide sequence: TGTGCCAGCAGCCAGACAGGGGGCGCCGACAATGAGCAGTTCTTC. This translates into CASSQTGGADNEQFF.

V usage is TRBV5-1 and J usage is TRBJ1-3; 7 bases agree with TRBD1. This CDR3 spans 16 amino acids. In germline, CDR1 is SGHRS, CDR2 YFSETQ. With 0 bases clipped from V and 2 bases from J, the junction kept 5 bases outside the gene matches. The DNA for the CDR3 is TGCGCCAGCAGCTTGGGGGGACAGATACCTGGAAACACCATATATTTT. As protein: CASSLGGQIPGNTIYF.

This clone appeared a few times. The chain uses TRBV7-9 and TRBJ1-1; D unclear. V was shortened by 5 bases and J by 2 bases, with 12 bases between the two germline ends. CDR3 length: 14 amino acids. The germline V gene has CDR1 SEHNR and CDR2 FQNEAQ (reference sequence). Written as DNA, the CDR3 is TGTGCCAGCAGCCCCAGGAGCGGTAACACTGAAGCTTTCTTT. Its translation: CASSPRSGNTEAFF.

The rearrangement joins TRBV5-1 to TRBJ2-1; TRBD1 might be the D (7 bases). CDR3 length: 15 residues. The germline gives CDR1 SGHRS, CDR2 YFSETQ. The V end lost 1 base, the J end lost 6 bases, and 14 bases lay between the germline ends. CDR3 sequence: CASSLWQGGLNEQFF. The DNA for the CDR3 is TGCGCCAGCAGCTTGTGGCAGGGGGGCCTCAATGAGCAGTTCTTC.

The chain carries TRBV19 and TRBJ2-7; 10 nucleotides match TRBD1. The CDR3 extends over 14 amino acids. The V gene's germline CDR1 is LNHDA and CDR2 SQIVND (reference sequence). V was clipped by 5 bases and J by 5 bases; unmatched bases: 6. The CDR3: CASSDRDRGNEQYF. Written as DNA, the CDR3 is TGTGCCAGTAGTGACCGGGACAGGGGTAACGAGCAGTACTTC.

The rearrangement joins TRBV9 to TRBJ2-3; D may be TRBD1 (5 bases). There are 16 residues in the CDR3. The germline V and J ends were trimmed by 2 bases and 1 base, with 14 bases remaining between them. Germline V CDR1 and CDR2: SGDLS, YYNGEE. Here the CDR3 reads CASSVEGALGTDTQYF. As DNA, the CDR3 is TGTGCCAGCAGCGTCGAAGGGGCTCTGGGCACAGATACGCAGTATTTT.

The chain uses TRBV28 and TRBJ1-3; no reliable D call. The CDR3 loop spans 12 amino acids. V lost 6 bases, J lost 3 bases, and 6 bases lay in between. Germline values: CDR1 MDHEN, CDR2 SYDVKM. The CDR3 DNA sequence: TGTGCCAGCAGAGGGAATGGAAACACCATATATTTT. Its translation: CASRGNGNTIYF.

The CDR3 reads CASSLMSGGASYNEQFF. The CDR3 nucleotides are TGTGCCAGCAGCTTAATGAGCGGGGGAGCGTCCTACAATGAGCAGTTCTTC. J is TRBJ2-1 and V is TRBV7-9; 8 bases fit TRBD2. This CDR3 contains 17 residues. Trimming at V came to 2 bases and at J to 1 base, leaving 7 bases not matched to a gene. Germline lookup yields CDR1 SEHNR and CDR2 FQNEAQ (reference sequence).

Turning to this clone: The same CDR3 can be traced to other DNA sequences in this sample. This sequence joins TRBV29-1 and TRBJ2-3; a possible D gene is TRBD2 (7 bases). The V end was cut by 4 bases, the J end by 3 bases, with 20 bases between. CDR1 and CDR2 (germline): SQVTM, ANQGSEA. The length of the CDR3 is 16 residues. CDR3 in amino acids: CSVVLGGGGGTDTQYF. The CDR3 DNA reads TGCAGCGTTGTTCTGGGAGGAGGGGGGGGGACAGATACGCAGTATTTT.

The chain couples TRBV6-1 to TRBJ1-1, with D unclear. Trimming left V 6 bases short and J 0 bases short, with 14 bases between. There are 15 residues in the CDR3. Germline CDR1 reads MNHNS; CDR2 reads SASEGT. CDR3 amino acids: CASSAAWSMNTEAFF. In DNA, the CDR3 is TGTGCCAGCAGCGCCGCATGGAGCATGAACACTGAAGCTTTCTTT.

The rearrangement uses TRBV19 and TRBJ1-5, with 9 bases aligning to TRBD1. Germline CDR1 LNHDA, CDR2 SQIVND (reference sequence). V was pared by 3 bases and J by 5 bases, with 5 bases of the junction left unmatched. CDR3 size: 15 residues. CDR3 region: CASSIQGQGYQPQHF. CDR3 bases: TGTGCCAGTAGTATTCAGGGACAGGGTTATCAGCCCCAGCATTTT.

The CDR3 sequence is CASSHGDQSSYNEQFF. In DNA form, the CDR3 reads TGCGCCAGCAGCCACGGGGACCAAAGCTCCTACAATGAGCAGTTCTTC. The rearrangement links TRBV4-3 to TRBJ2-1; D is possibly TRBD1 or TRBD2 (5 bases each). The CDR3 covers 16 residues. Germline CDR1 and CDR2: LGHNA and YSLEER. V was cut by 3 bases and J by 0 bases, with 12 bases left in between.

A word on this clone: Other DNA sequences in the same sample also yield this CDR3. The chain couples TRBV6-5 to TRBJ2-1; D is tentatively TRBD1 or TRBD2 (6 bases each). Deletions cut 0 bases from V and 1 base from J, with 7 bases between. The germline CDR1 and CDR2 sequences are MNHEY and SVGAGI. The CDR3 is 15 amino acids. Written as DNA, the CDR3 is TGTGCCAGCAGTTACTCAGGGGGGTCCTACAATGAGCAGTTCTTC. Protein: CASSYSGGSYNEQFF.

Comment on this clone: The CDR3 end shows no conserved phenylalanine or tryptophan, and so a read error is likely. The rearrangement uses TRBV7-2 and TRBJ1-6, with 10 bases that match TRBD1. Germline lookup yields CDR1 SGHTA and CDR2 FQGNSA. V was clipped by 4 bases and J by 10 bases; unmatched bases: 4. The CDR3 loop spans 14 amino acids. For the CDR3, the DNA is TGTGCCAGCAGCTCGGGACAGGGGAACTCACCCCTCCACCTT. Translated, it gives CASSSGQGNSPLHL.